This TCR beta chain was retrieved from a study of shared clonotypes between healthy human individuals. Across the study: The cohort comprised a couple of women and a few men. Their ages spanned 18 to 49 years. Used for every donor were three CD4 naive, three CD4 memory, two CD8 naive and one CD8 memory plate. Whole-study results and caveats: Sample collection involved blood only; tissue repertoires are likely different. Memory subsets generally showed lower estimated richness than naive subsets.

This table comes from immunoSEQ multiplex PCR, and its TCRdb copy is limited to in-frame clones, with some not included. Among roughly 520,000 clones, around 95% were seen once, and the ten largest hold approximately 0.06%. In germline, CDR1 is LNHDA, CDR2 SQIVND (reference sequence). CDR3 size: 17 residues. About this clone itself: Its specificity is unknown.

V and J are TRBV19 and TRBJ2-5, with 9 positions matching TRBD1. The J call may be in error: the DNA end matches TRBJ2-7 better. Material for sequencing was naive CD4+ T cells sorted from blood. Documented subset: CD45RA+ positively selected. The TCR was taken from a woman in her 30s in good health. The CDR3 spells CASSNLSPGQGSYEQYF. The CDR3 nucleotides read TGTGCCAGTAGTAACCTATCCCCGGGACAGGGCTCCTACGAGCAGTACTTC.